Described below is a single T cell receptor beta chain sequence and its context. This sample is drawn from a study of T-cell memory formation after mild COVID-19. TCRdb independently ran MiXCR on the 5' RACE reads; one entry per CDR3 protein. The repertoire consists of about 430,000 distinct CDR3 sequences, with 24% occurring once and the leading ten covering around 9%. Trimming removed 4 bases from V and 3 bases from J; junction bases left unmatched: 4. The germline V gene has CDR1 KGHSH and CDR2 LQKENI. The CDR3 spans 15 residues. The V call is TRBV18, the J call TRBJ2-7; 12 nucleotides align to TRBD2. Specimen: PBMCs or a T cell subset sorted from them (not recorded which). This TCR was recovered from an adult woman who had mild COVID-19 (a few samples of this study predate the infection). Cell type and time point are not known. The CDR3 DNA sequence: TGTGCCAGCTCACGAGCTAGCGGGAGGGACTACGAGCAGTACTTC. Its translation: CASSRASGRDYEQYF.